This passage covers 32 T cell receptor beta chains from one sample sequenced in a study of blood T cell repertoires in COVID-19. Sequenced by immunoSEQ multiplex PCR; TCRdb stores in-frame clones only, minus some. Of approximately 150,000 clones listed, around four fifths are singletons. Sequences were obtained from peripheral blood. The source of these receptors is a woman between 70 and 85 years old who had recovered from COVID-19.

J is TRBJ2-3 and V is TRBV5-1; weak D call: TRBD1 (6 bases). The V and J ends lost 0 bases and 5 bases respectively, with 16 bases between them. This CDR3 contains 16 residues. The germline gives CDR1 SGHRS, CDR2 YFSETQ. CDR3 amino acids: CASSLGAALGGDTQYF. In nucleotides, the CDR3 is TGCGCCAGCAGCTTGGGGGCAGCCCTAGGGGGAGATACGCAGTATTTT.

J is TRBJ1-2 and V is TRBV18, with 10 bases matching TRBD1. The CDR3 is 15 amino acids. V lost 3 bases and J lost 4; bases outside the gene matches: 5. The germline V gene has CDR1 KGHSH and CDR2 LQKENI. CDR3 residues: CASSPGTGDSYGYTF. DNA for the CDR3: TGTGCCAGCTCACCCGGGACAGGGGATTCCTATGGCTACACCTTC.

This sequence joins TRBV5-4 and TRBJ2-5, with 7 bases that match TRBD2. Germline V gene sequence: CDR1 SGHNT, CDR2 YYREEE (reference sequence). V lost 4 bases and J lost 4; bases outside the gene matches: 7. This CDR3 region has 14 residues. The CDR3 DNA sequence: TGTGCCAGCAGCCCCCGGTGGGGGGGAGAGACCCAGTACTTC. Encoded protein: CASSPRWGGETQYF.

The genes are TRBV12-3 or TRBV12-4 and TRBJ1-5, with D maybe TRBD1 (5 bases). This CDR3 contains 12 residues. V gave up 4 bases and J gave up 7 bases, with 8 bases separating them. CDR3 DNA: TGTGCCAGCAGTTGGGGGGGGCAGCCCCAGCATTTT. It is translated as CASSWGGQPQHF.

Remarks on this clone: Other DNA sequences from this sample encode an identical CDR3 as well. V and J are TRBV9 and TRBJ2-3, with 10 bases fitting TRBD2. With 4 bases clipped from V and 2 bases from J, the junction kept 7 bases outside the gene matches. From germline, CDR1 is SGDLS and CDR2 YYNGEE. This CDR3 contains 16 residues. The CDR3 coding sequence is TGTGCCAGCAGCCCTCGGACTAGCGGAACCACAGATACGCAGTATTTT. It codes for CASSPRTSGTTDTQYF.

The CDR3 DNA reads TGTGCCATCAGTGAAAGGGGCGCCCCATACAATGAGCAGTTCTTC. It codes for CAISERGAPYNEQFF. The chain has TRBV10-3 and TRBJ2-1; the D gene is possibly TRBD1 (5 bases). The germline V gene encodes CDR1 ENHRY and CDR2 SYGVKD. V shed 3 bases and J shed 4 bases, with 13 bases lying between them. The CDR3 runs to 15 residues.

V is TRBV27 and J is TRBJ2-1, with 14 nucleotides matching TRBD2. J gave up 12 bases and V 6 bases, and 19 bases lay outside the gene matches. The CDR3 consists of 18 residues. CDR1 and CDR2 (germline): MNHEY, SMNVEV (reference sequence). The CDR3 nucleotides read TGTGCCAGCAGCCCCGGGACTAGCGGGAGCGGGGCCCCGCGGGGGCAGTTCTTC. Its translation is CASSPGTSGSGAPRGQFF.

The chain links TRBV5-4 to TRBJ2-5, with D tentatively TRBD1 (5 bases). The CDR3 totals 13 residues. In germline, CDR1 is SGHNT, CDR2 YYREEE (reference sequence). The ends were cut back, 2 bases at V and 5 bases at J, with 10 bases in the middle. CDR3 protein: CASSLGARETQYF. The CDR3 bases are TGTGCCAGCAGCTTAGGGGCCAGGGAGACCCAGTACTTC.

The chain carries TRBV7-9 and TRBJ1-2, with 7 bases identical to TRBD1. The CDR3 extends over 15 amino acids. CDR1 and CDR2 from the germline V gene are SEHNR and FQNEAQ (reference sequence). V gave up 5 bases and J gave up 4 bases; unmatched junction bases: 10. The CDR3 sequence is CASSHQTGYSYGYTF. The DNA for the CDR3 is TGTGCCAGCAGCCATCAGACAGGGTATTCCTATGGCTACACCTTC.

This clone was observed a single time. This rearrangement joins TRBV5-8 to TRBJ2-7; D is possibly TRBD1 (5 bases). With 2 bases removed from V and 5 bases from J, the gap between germline ends came to 17 bases. Germline CDR1 reads SGHTS; CDR2 reads YDEGEE. The CDR3 loop spans 15 amino acids. CDR3 nucleotides: TGTGCCAGCAGCTTTGGGGCGAGAATGGACGACGAGCAGTACTTC. Protein product: CASSFGARMDDEQYF. Together with reference TRBV5-8 and TRBJ2-7, the CDR3 gives the full variable domain: EAGVTQSPTHLIKTRGQQATLRCSPISGHTSVYWYQQALGLGLQFLLWYDEGEERNRGNFPPRFSGRQFPNYSSELNVNALELEDSALYLCASSFGARMDDEQYFGPGTRLTVT.

V is TRBV12-5 and J is TRBJ2-5; D is uncertain. The CDR3 is 12 amino acids. V was pared by 5 bases and J by 2 bases, with 6 bases between. The germline CDR1 and CDR2 sequences are LGHNT and FRNRAP. The CDR3 sequence: CASGTLQETQYF. For the CDR3, the DNA is TGTGCTAGTGGTACTTTACAAGAGACCCAGTACTTC. Full variable domain (rest looked up from reference TRBV12-5 and TRBJ2-5): DARVTQTPRHKVTEMGQEVTMRCQPILGHNTVFWYRQTMMQGLELLAYFRNRAPLDDSGMPKDRFSAEMPDATLATLKIQPSEPRDSAVYFCASGTLQETQYFGPGTRLLVL.

V is TRBV7-2 and J is TRBJ1-2; D perhaps matches TRBD1 (5 bases). The CDR3 length is 9 residues. Germline-derived CDR1 and CDR2 are SGHTA and FQGNSA. V dropped 10 bases and J dropped 12 bases, with 12 bases sitting between them. The CDR3 DNA follows: TGTGCCACCGGGGGGTCACACACCTTC. It yields the protein CATGGSHTF. The variable domain in full, completed from reference TRBV7-2 and TRBJ1-2, reads GAGVSQSPSNKVTEKGKDVELRCDPISGHTALYWYRQSLGQGLEFLIYFQGNSAPDKSGLPSDRFSAERTGGSVSTLTIQRTQQEDSAVYLCATGGSHTFGSGTRLTVV.

V gene TRBV28 combines with J gene TRBJ2-5, with 11 bases matching TRBD1. Trimming cost V 2 bases and J 5 bases; bases outside gene matches: 7. This CDR3 has 16 amino acids. In germline, CDR1 is MDHEN, CDR2 SYDVKM. This CDR3 is CASSLLGQGARETQYF. The CDR3 DNA follows: TGTGCCAGCAGTTTACTCGGACAGGGGGCGCGGGAGACCCAGTACTTC.

The chain employs TRBV5-4 and TRBJ1-2; the match to TRBD1 covers 9 bases. CDR1 is SGHNT, CDR2 YYREEE, per germline (reference sequence). Germline trimming cut 0 bases from V and 4 bases from J; bases unmatched to any gene: 13. The CDR3 is 18 residues long. DNA for the CDR3: TGTGCCAGCAGCTTGGCCGCCGGGACAGGGTTTTCTTCCTATGGCTACACCTTC. Translation: CASSLAAGTGFSSYGYTF.

This chain joins TRBV5-1 and TRBJ2-1; D is ambiguous. Per the germline V gene, CDR1 is SGHRS and CDR2 is YFSETQ. The CDR3 is 15 amino acids. Trimming pared 0 bases from V and 3 bases from J, leaving 10 bases between. Written as DNA, the CDR3 is TGCGCCAGCAGCTTGGGGGCTACCAACTACAATGAGCAGTTCTTC. It specifies CASSLGATNYNEQFF.

The rearrangement joins TRBV2 to TRBJ2-5, with D maybe TRBD1 (6 bases). Between the trimmed V and J ends, which lost 6 bases and 1 base, there was a span of 12 bases. The CDR3 loop spans 14 amino acids. Germline V gene sequence: CDR1 SNHLY, CDR2 FYNNEI. The CDR3 protein is CASSPGHLQETQYF. The CDR3, as DNA: TGTGCCAGCAGCCCGGGACACCTCCAAGAGACCCAGTACTTC.

The chain is built from TRBV29-1 and TRBJ2-7; TRBD2 agrees at 8 bases. V trimming: 4 bases; J trimming: 3 bases; junction bases outside the gene matches: 2. The CDR3 contains 12 residues. CDR1 SQVTM and CDR2 ANQGSEA come from the germline V gene. In DNA, the CDR3 is TGCAGCGTTGCCAGCGGGAGCTACGAGCAGTACTTC. Its translation: CSVASGSYEQYF.

The gene calls are TRBV18 and TRBJ2-2, with D possibly being TRBD2 (6 bases). Per germline, CDR1 KGHSH and CDR2 LQKENI. The V and J ends lost 1 base and 5 bases respectively, with 20 bases between them. The CDR3 totals 18 residues. The chain's CDR3 is CASSPLITGLLGTGELFF. In DNA, the CDR3 is TGTGCCAGCTCACCACTGATAACGGGACTCCTTGGGACCGGGGAGCTGTTTTTT.

This sequence joins TRBV7-2 and TRBJ1-6, with TRBD1 as a possible D gene (6 bases). CDR3 length: 13 residues. The germline V gene has CDR1 SGHTA and CDR2 FQGNSA. V was trimmed by 5 bases and J by 14 bases, leaving 16 bases between them. CDR3 protein: CASSAQPRGSLHF. The DNA of the CDR3 is TGTGCCAGCAGCGCACAACCCAGGGGATCCCTCCACTTT.

The J gene is TRBJ1-1, the V gene TRBV3-1 (or the pseudogene TRBV3-2), with TRBD1 matching 7 bases. Germline lookup yields CDR1 LGHDT and CDR2 YNNKEL (reference sequence). The CDR3 extends over 12 amino acids. Trimming took 2 bases from V and 6 from J; bases not matched to a gene: 0. CDR3 sequence: CASSQQGAEAFF. CDR3 sequence (DNA): TGTGCCAGCAGCCAACAGGGGGCTGAAGCTTTCTTT.

CDR3 sequence: CASSRGQGVPNYGYTF. The CDR3 DNA reads TGTGCCAGCAGCCGCGGACAGGGGGTCCCCAACTATGGCTACACCTTC. This rearrangement joins TRBV7-8 to TRBJ1-2; TRBD1 matches 10 bases. Germline V gives CDR1 SGHVS, CDR2 FQNEAQ. After removal of 5 bases from V and 2 bases from J, the junction contained 8 bases not matched to a gene. The CDR3 is 16 residues long.

The rearrangement uses TRBV19 and TRBJ1-1, with D possibly TRBD1 on 5 matching bases. In germline, CDR1 is LNHDA, CDR2 SQIVND (reference sequence). V dropped 8 bases and J dropped 3 bases, with 13 bases sitting between them. The CDR3 has 13 residues. Written as DNA, the CDR3 is TGTGCCAGTTGGGCGGGACGGTACACTGAAGCTTTCTTT. Translated: CASWAGRYTEAFF.

The chain joins TRBV15 to TRBJ1-3; tentative D call: TRBD1 (5 bases). V lost 1 base and J lost 0, with 10 bases in between. CDR1 is LNHNV, CDR2 YYDKDF, per germline (reference sequence). The CDR3 sequence is 16 residues long. The CDR3 bases are TGTGCCACCAGCAGAGGGGGCAGTCGCTCTGGAAACACCATATATTTT. Amino acids: CATSRGGSRSGNTIYF.

This chain joins TRBV28 and TRBJ2-1, with D perhaps TRBD2 (6 bases). The ends were cut back, 5 bases at V and 0 bases at J, with 8 bases in the middle. The germline V gene encodes CDR1 MDHEN and CDR2 SYDVKM. The CDR3 length is 14 residues. The CDR3 spells CASSLASSYNEQFF. The CDR3, as DNA: TGTGCCAGCAGTCTAGCGTCCTCCTACAATGAGCAGTTCTTC.

The table lists this clone with a count of one. CDR3 protein: CASSPRSGDTQYF. CDR3 sequence (DNA): TGTGCCAGCAGCCCCCGATCCGGAGATACGCAGTATTTT. The chain has TRBV7-3 and TRBJ2-3, with unresolved D. V was cut by 5 bases and J by 5 bases, with 11 bases left in between. Germline loops: CDR1 SGHTA, CDR2 FQGTGA. There are 13 residues in the CDR3.

The chain uses TRBV21-1 and TRBJ1-1; TRBD1 is the table's D call, not checked against the DNA. TRBV21-1 is flagged as a pseudogene. CDR3 length: 12 residues. The CDR3 nucleotides are TGTGCCAGCAGCAAAGGAAAGGGGGAAGCTTTCTTT. Residues: CASSKGKGEAFF.

This clone was detected only a few times. The CDR3 nucleotides are TGTGCCAGCAGCTTGGGACAGGCCTCAAGAGATCAGCCCCAGCATTTT. It encodes CASSLGQASRDQPQHF. V gene TRBV7-9 combines with J gene TRBJ1-5, with 8 positions matching TRBD1. This CDR3 has 16 residues. J was trimmed by 5 bases and V by 3 bases; bases with no gene match: 9. Germline loops: CDR1 SEHNR, CDR2 FQNEAQ (reference sequence). Variable domain in full (rest from reference TRBV7-9 and TRBJ1-5): DTGVSQNPRHKITKRGQNVTFRCDPISEHNRLYWYRQTLGQGPEFLTYFQNEAQLEKSRLLSDRFSAERPKGSFSTLEIQRTEQGDSAMYLCASSLGQASRDQPQHFGDGTRLSIL.

The genes are TRBV29-1 and TRBJ2-5; a weak D match, TRBD2 (6 bases). CDR1 is SQVTM and CDR2 is ANQGSEA in the germline V gene. V lost 7 bases and J lost 7, with 16 bases in between. The CDR3 contains 12 residues. CDR3 sequence (DNA): TGCAGCGCACCTTGGGACTCAGGGACCCAGTACTTC. Encoded protein: CSAPWDSGTQYF.

The DNA of the CDR3 is TGTGCCAGCAGCTCCCACGGAGGGCCCCAGCATTTT. Residues: CASSSHGGPQHF. The J gene is TRBJ1-5, the V gene TRBV11-2, with unresolved D. V was pared by 4 bases and J by 9 bases, with 10 bases between. Germline CDR1 reads SGHAT; CDR2 reads FQNNGV. CDR3 length equals 12 residues. Complete variable domain (other parts from reference TRBV11-2 and TRBJ1-5): EAGVAQSPRYKIIEKRQSVAFWCNPISGHATLYWYQQILGQGPKLLIQFQNNGVVDDSQLPKDRFSAERLKGVDSTLKIQPAKLEDSAVYLCASSSHGGPQHFGDGTRLSIL.

This clone was seen only once. The gene calls are TRBV9 and TRBJ2-1; 7 nucleotides align to TRBD2. The CDR3 loop spans 15 amino acids. After removal of 0 bases from V and 4 bases from J, the junction contained 4 bases not matched to a gene. From germline, CDR1 is SGDLS and CDR2 YYNGEE. The CDR3 DNA follows: TGTGCCAGCAGCGTAGGCCCTAGCGGTTACAATGAGCAGTTCTTC. Translated: CASSVGPSGYNEQFF.

This chain links TRBV7-6 with TRBJ1-5, with D tentatively TRBD1 (6 bases). The V gene's germline CDR1 is SGHVS and CDR2 FNYEAQ. V shed 0 bases and J shed 0 bases, with 12 bases lying between them. The CDR3 contains 17 residues. In DNA form, the CDR3 reads TGTGCCAGCAGCTTAGCTCAGGGGCTTTATAGCAATCAGCCCCAGCATTTT. Residues: CASSLAQGLYSNQPQHF. The full variable domain, with the rest looked up from reference TRBV7-6 and TRBJ1-5, is GAGVSQSPRYKVTKRGQDVALRCDPISGHVSLYWYRQALGQGPEFLTYFNYEAQQDKSGLPNDRFSAERPEGSISTLTIQRTEQRDSAMYRCASSLAQGLYSNQPQHFGDGTRLSIL.

The CDR3, as DNA: TGTGCCAGCAGGGGTTTCGGTGACCGACTCACGAACACTGAAGCTTTCTTT. It encodes CASRGFGDRLTNTEAFF. The chain joins TRBV7-9 to TRBJ1-1; D unresolved. The V end lost 6 bases, the J end lost 1 base, and 21 bases lay between the germline ends. Per the germline V gene, CDR1 is SEHNR and CDR2 is FQNEAQ (reference sequence). There are 17 residues in the CDR3.